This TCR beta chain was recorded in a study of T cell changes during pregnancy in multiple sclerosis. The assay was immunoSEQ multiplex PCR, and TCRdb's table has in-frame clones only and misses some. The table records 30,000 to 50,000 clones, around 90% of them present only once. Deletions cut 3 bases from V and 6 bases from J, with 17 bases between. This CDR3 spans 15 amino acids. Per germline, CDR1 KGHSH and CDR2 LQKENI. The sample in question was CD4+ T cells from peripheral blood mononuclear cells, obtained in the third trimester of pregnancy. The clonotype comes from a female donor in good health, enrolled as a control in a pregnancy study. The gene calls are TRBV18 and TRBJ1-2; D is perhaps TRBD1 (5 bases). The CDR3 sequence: CASSPNGQGGDGYTF. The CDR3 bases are TGTGCCAGCTCACCTAACGGCCAGGGCGGCGATGGCTACACCTTC.